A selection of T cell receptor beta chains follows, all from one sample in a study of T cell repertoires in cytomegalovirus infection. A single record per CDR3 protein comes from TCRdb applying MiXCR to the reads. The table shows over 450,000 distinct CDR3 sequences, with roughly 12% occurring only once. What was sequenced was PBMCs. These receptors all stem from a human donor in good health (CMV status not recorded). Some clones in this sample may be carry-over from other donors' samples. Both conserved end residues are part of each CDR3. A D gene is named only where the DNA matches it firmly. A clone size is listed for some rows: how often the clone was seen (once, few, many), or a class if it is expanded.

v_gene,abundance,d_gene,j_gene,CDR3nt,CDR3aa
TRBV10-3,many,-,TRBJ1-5,TGTGCCATCAGTGAGTCAGGTGACAATCAGCCCCAGCATTTT,CAISESGDNQPQHF
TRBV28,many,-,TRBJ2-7,TGTGCCAGCAGCTCCCGGTGGGAAGGAGGGCAGTACTTC,CASSSRWEGGQYF
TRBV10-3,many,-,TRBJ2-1,TGTGCCATCAGGGAGGGGCCCTCCTACAATGAGCAGTTCTTC,CAIREGPSYNEQFF
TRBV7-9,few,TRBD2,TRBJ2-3,TGTGCCAGCAGCCCCCGGCCAGCGGGGGCGATCACAGATACGCAGTATTTT,CASSPRPAGAITDTQYF
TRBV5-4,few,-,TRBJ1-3,TGTGCCAGCAGCTTGCCCCCCGGGGGAAGTGGAAACACCATATATTTT,CASSLPPGGSGNTIYF
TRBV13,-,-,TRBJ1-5,TGTGCCAGCAGCAAGGGCAGGATGGACAATCAGCCCCAGCATTTT,CASSKGRMDNQPQHF
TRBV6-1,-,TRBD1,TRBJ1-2,TGTGCCAGCAGGGAATTACAGGGGGGCTATGGCTACACCTTC,CASRELQGGYGYTF
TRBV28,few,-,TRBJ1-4,TGTGCCAGCAGTTTAAGCCCCAGGGACACTAATGAAAAACTGTTTTTT,CASSLSPRDTNEKLFF
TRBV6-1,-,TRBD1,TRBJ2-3,TGTGCCAGCAGTGACATTGGACAGGGGCAACGCACAGATACGCAGTATTTT,CASSDIGQGQRTDTQYF
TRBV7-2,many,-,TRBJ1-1,TGTGCCAGCAGCCCCCAGGGGATTGAAGCTTTCTTT,CASSPQGIEAFF
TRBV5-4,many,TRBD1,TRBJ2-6,TGTGCCAGCAGCCCGGACAGGGGGTCCGCTGGGGCCAACGTCCTGACTTTC,CASSPDRGSAGANVLTF
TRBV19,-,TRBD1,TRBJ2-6,TGTGCCAGTACCCGGGACAGGGGCCACTCTGGGGCCAACGTCCTGACTTTC,CASTRDRGHSGANVLTF
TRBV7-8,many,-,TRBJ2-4,TGTGCCAGCAGCCAGCTGTCGGACGGGGCGACCAAAAACATTCAGTACTTC,CASSQLSDGATKNIQYF
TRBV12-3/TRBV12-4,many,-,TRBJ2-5,TGTGCCAGTGGGGGAGTAGGAGAGACCCAGTACTTC,CASGGVGETQYF
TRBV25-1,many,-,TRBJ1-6,TGTGCCAGCGCCCAGACAGCAAATAATTCACCCCTCCACTTT,CASAQTANNSPLHF
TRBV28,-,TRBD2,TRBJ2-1,TGTGCCAGCAGTTTGAAGCGGGGTTACAATGAGCAGTTCTTC,CASSLKRGYNEQFF
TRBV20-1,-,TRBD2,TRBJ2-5,TGCAGTGCTAGAGATCTAGCGGGAGGGAAAGAGACCCAGTACTTC,CSARDLAGGKETQYF
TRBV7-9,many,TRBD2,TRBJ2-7,TGTGCCAGCAGCCTCCGACTAGCGGGTTTCCCCGGGGAGCAGTACTTC,CASSLRLAGFPGEQYF
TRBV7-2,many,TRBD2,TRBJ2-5,TGTGCCAGCAGCTTAAGGCTAGCGGGTCAAGAGACCCAGTACTTC,CASSLRLAGQETQYF
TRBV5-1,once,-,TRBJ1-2,TGCGCCAGCAGCCAAGGGGAGGGCGAGGGGAATGGCTACACCTTC,CASSQGEGEGNGYTF
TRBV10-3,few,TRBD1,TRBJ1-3,TGTGCCATCAGGGGGACAGGGAGCTCTGGAAACACCATATATTTT,CAIRGTGSSGNTIYF
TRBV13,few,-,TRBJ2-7,TGTGCCAGCAGCTTAGAAGACAGGTCCGAGCAGTACTTC,CASSLEDRSEQYF
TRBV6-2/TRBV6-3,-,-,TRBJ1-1,TGTGCCAGCAGTTACCCTGTTGGCTCCGAAGCTTTCTTT,CASSYPVGSEAFF
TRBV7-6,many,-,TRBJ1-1,TGTGCCAGCAGCCCCTCGAGAGTAACTGAAGCTTTCTTT,CASSPSRVTEAFF
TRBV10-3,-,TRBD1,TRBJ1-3,TGTGCCATCAGTGATGAAGGGGGCGCCGGAAACACCATATATTTT,CAISDEGGAGNTIYF